Listed below are T cell receptor beta chains from one sample, sequenced in a study of shared clonotypes between healthy human individuals. Using immunoSEQ multiplex PCR, the repertoire was profiled, and TCRdb retains in-frame clones only, with some absent. Of around 1.6 million clones detected, 95% to 99% appear once; the ten largest clones hold 0.4% to 0.45%. The sequencing sample was made of naive CD4+ T cells sorted from blood. The receptors shown here come from a man aged 30-40 years in good health. The CDR3 runs from the conserved cysteine through the conserved F or W. A D gene is named only where the DNA matches it firmly.

D	V	J	CDR3
TRBD1	TRBV5-1	TRBJ1-1	CASSRRTGGSEAFF
TRBD1	TRBV2	TRBJ2-4	CASRGHGQENIQYF
.	TRBV6-5	TRBJ1-4	CASSASRNEKLFF
TRBD1	TRBV5-1	TRBJ2-1	CASSLGQGNNEQFF
TRBD1	TRBV9	TRBJ2-7	CASSVGGRGQGLSYEQYF
.	TRBV5-4	TRBJ2-7	CASSLHGTAYEQYF
TRBD1	TRBV14	TRBJ1-1	CASSQRTGMNTEAFF
.	TRBV10-1	TRBJ2-1	CASSRVSGKRYNEQFF
TRBD1	TRBV18	TRBJ2-7	CASSPLWTGGVFYEQYF
TRBD1	TRBV9	TRBJ1-1	CASSVAGQGINTEAFF
TRBD2	TRBV18	TRBJ2-7	CASSPKGLAFEQYF
TRBD1	TRBV19	TRBJ1-2	CASSITGQQAGYTF
.	TRBV7-6	TRBJ1-2	CASSLATGGYQGYTF
.	TRBV9	TRBJ2-7	CASSVLGASYEQYF
TRBD2	TRBV5-1	TRBJ2-3	CASSLDSGRDTQYF
.	TRBV11-2	TRBJ1-2	CASSLGVREGNYGYTF
.	TRBV5-8	TRBJ2-1	CASSLNFGMRADNEQFF
TRBD2	TRBV6-5	TRBJ2-7	CASSSVPGGFYEQYF
.	TRBV29-1	TRBJ2-3	CSTSQSRDTQYF
.	TRBV11-3	TRBJ2-1	CASSPSWLGEQFF
.	TRBV5-5	TRBJ1-2	CASSLVGRGNYGYTF
.	TRBV27	TRBJ2-3	CASSDLFTQYF
TRBD2	TRBV15	TRBJ2-7	CATSRGKAGTYEQYF
.	TRBV15	TRBJ2-7	CATSREVGSYEQYF
TRBD1	TRBV10-3	TRBJ2-2	CASWTGIWNTGELFF
TRBD1	TRBV5-1	TRBJ2-2	CASSQSPGQGHTGELFF
.	TRBV5-1	TRBJ2-5	CASSLGPRGSETQYF
.	TRBV9	TRBJ2-3	CASSVSSATDTQYF
.	TRBV18	TRBJ2-3	CASSPRTDTDTQYF
.	TRBV28	TRBJ1-4	CASTSGINEKLFF
TRBD1	TRBV30	TRBJ2-7	CACPRGRGSSEQYF
TRBD2	TRBV5-6	TRBJ2-3	CASSGTSAGTDTQYF
.	TRBV5-1	TRBJ2-7	CASSRDPPSYEQYF
.	TRBV10-3	TRBJ2-5	CAISESRAGQETQYF
TRBD1	TRBV18	TRBJ1-1	CASSGQLNTEAFF
TRBD1	TRBV10-1	TRBJ2-1	CASSETQGAYNEQFF
TRBD2	TRBV2	.	CASSPGLADYYEQYF
.	TRBV2	TRBJ2-3	CASNKDPGVTQYF
.	TRBV7-2	TRBJ2-1	CASSPPGRGEQFF
.	TRBV10-2	TRBJ1-2	CASSPDRNYGYTF
TRBD1	TRBV6-1	TRBJ2-7	CASSPSGQGAGEQYF